This TCR beta chain was retrieved from a study of CXCR3-negative and CXCR3-positive naive CD8 T cells. The length of the CDR3 is 15 residues. Germline lookup yields CDR1 MNHEY and CDR2 SVGEGT. UMI labels and 5' RACE were used to prepare the TRB cDNA libraries. TCRdb re-called the 5' RACE reads; every CDR3 protein appears as one record, without DNA. In total, the table holds approximately 53,000 distinct CDR3 sequences. Sequencing used memory CD8+ T cells from blood. This TCR was sampled from a human donor in good health. Some clones in this sample may be carry-over from other donors' samples. This chain joins TRBV6-2 or TRBV6-3 and TRBJ1-5. CDR3 amino acids: CASSYSAEPDQPQHF.